This TCR beta chain was identified during a study of CD8 T cells in ankylosing spondylitis. Germline V gene sequence: CDR1 DFQATT, CDR2 SNEGSKA (reference sequence). The V end was cut by 0 bases, the J end by 4 bases, with 16 bases between. This CDR3 is 15 amino acids long. Library preparation for TCR beta used quantitative 5'-RACE with molecular barcodes. TCRdb re-called the 5' RACE reads through MiXCR, storing one row per CDR3 protein. The table shows approximately 550,000 distinct CDR3 sequences, with 10% to 15% occurring only once. A note on this clonotype: No antigen is known for it.

Study-level points and caveats: Among TCR beta sequences, a motif of several highly homologous variants appeared characteristic of ankylosing spondylitis blood. Past studies reported some motif variants in reactive arthritis synovial fluid and blood. Disease-linked clones reportedly concentrated significantly in matched ankylosing spondylitis synovial fluid.

The V and J genes are TRBV20-1 and TRBJ2-7; possibly TRBD1 for D (6 bases). The specimen sequenced was blood, either unsorted or a sorted T cell fraction (not recorded which). The source of this sequence is a male donor with ankylosing spondylitis. The CDR3 DNA follows: TGCAGTGCTAGAGACGTGGGGACAAGTGGTTACGAGCAGTACTTC. Translating it yields CSARDVGTSGYEQYF.